The rows below give T cell receptor beta chains drawn from one sample of a study of control samples from healthy donors and cancer patients. Sequencing used immunoSEQ multiplex PCR; TCRdb keeps in-frame clones, though not all of them. The sample has under 200,000 clones, 93% seen once. Sequencing input: blood. The receptors shown here come from an older woman in good health. The CDR3 runs from the conserved cysteine through the conserved F or W. The D gene is left open where the match is weak. Only some rows state a clone size, as once, few, many or a class for expanded clones.

TRBV3-1/TRBV3-2	NA	TRBJ2-2	once	16	TGTGCCAGCAGCCAAGATTATTCGGGTAACACCGGGGAGCTGTTTTTT	CASSQDYSGNTGELFF
TRBV7-2	TRBD1	TRBJ2-6	NA	19	TGTGCCAGCAGCTTAGCGCCGGGACAGGGAGGCTCTGGGGCCAACGTCCTGACTTTC	CASSLAPGQGGSGANVLTF
TRBV5-8	TRBD1	TRBJ1-6	NA	14	TGTGCCAGCAGCTTCGGACAGGTCATCTCACCCCTCCACTTT	CASSFGQVISPLHF
TRBV4-3	TRBD1	TRBJ1-6	once	18	TGCGCCAGCAGCCTCTTGAAAGCCCGACAGGGCGCCAATTCACCCCTCCACTTT	CASSLLKARQGANSPLHF
TRBV29-1	NA	TRBJ1-1	NA	11	TGCAGCGTTGTGCGTTTCACTGAAGCTTTCTTT	CSVVRFTEAFF
TRBV7-2	TRBD1	TRBJ1-1	few	14	TGTGCCAGCAGCAAACAGGGGGCGGTCACTGAAGCTTTCTTT	CASSKQGAVTEAFF
TRBV10-3	NA	TRBJ1-4	NA	12	TGTGCCATCCGGTCGCCCGTGGGGAAACTGTTTTTT	CAIRSPVGKLFF
TRBV7-9	TRBD1	TRBJ1-1	NA	13	TGTGCCAGCAGCCGGGGACAGGGCACTGAAGCTTTCTTT	CASSRGQGTEAFF
TRBV10-3	NA	TRBJ1-5	NA	13	TGTGCCACCATGAACAGTTTTGATCAGCCCCAGCATTTT	CATMNSFDQPQHF
TRBV5-1	TRBD2	TRBJ2-3	NA	15	TGCGCCAGCAGCTTGGGCGGGGGGGCGTCAGATACGCAGTATTTT	CASSLGGGASDTQYF
TRBV18	NA	TRBJ1-1	NA	13	TGTGCCAGCTCACCAGACCTGAACACTGAAGCTTTCTTT	CASSPDLNTEAFF
TRBV7-2	NA	TRBJ2-2	once	15	TGTGCCAGCAGCTTAGAGGGGGTTGGCACCGGGGAGCTGTTTTTT	CASSLEGVGTGELFF
TRBV7-2	NA	TRBJ2-7	NA	14	TGTGCCAGCAGCTTAGCGGGGGACCGATACGAGCAGTACTTC	CASSLAGDRYEQYF
TRBV6-5	NA	TRBJ2-7	NA	13	TGTGCCAGCAGTTACGGGAGTTTATACGAGCAGTACTTC	CASSYGSLYEQYF
TRBV7-6	TRBD1	TRBJ1-5	NA	14	TGTGCCAGCAGCCCAGGGGGTCTTAAGCAGCCCCAGCATTTT	CASSPGGLKQPQHF
TRBV6-2/TRBV6-3	TRBD2	TRBJ2-2	NA	16	TGTGCCAGCAGCCCAACTAGCGGGGTTTTCACCGGGGAGCTGTTTTTT	CASSPTSGVFTGELFF
TRBV6-2/TRBV6-3	NA	TRBJ1-1	once	13	TGTGCCAGCAGTTACACCAGGCCGTATGAAGCTTTCTTT	CASSYTRPYEAFF
TRBV11-3	NA	TRBJ2-5	NA	16	TGTGCCAGCAGCTTAGTTCAGGGTAGGTCGGAAGAGACCCAGTACTTC	CASSLVQGRSEETQYF
TRBV18	NA	TRBJ1-5	NA	17	TGTGCCAGCTCACCACAGGGCAGGGGACGTAGCAATCAGCCCCAGCATTTT	CASSPQGRGRSNQPQHF
TRBV18	TRBD2	TRBJ2-3	once	15	TGTGCCAGCTCACAGGAGACGGGAGGATCAGATACGCAGTATTTT	CASSQETGGSDTQYF
TRBV19	NA	TRBJ1-5	NA	12	TGTGCCAGTAGTTCATATTCACCGGCCCAGCATTTT	CASSSYSPAQHF
TRBV6-5	TRBD2	TRBJ2-5	NA	14	TGTGCCAGCAGTTCCGGGGGGGCCGGGGAGACCCAGTACTTC	CASSSGGAGETQYF
TRBV9	NA	TRBJ2-3	NA	13	TGTGCCAGCAGCGTAGACTCAGCAGATACGCAGTATTTT	CASSVDSADTQYF
TRBV19	NA	TRBJ1-3	NA	14	TGTGCCAGTAGTATCTCTGTCTCTGGAAACACCATATATTTT	CASSISVSGNTIYF
TRBV3-1/TRBV3-2	NA	TRBJ1-2	NA	12	TGTGCCAGCAGCCTTCCGAATTATGGCTACACCTTC	CASSLPNYGYTF
TRBV11-3	NA	TRBJ2-7	NA	14	TGTGCCAGCAGCATTGGCGGGGATACCTACGAGCAGTACTTC	CASSIGGDTYEQYF
TRBV7-2	TRBD2	TRBJ2-2	NA	17	TGTGCCAGCAGCCGTTTGCGGCGGGGGGGGAACACCGGGGAGCTGTTTTTT	CASSRLRRGGNTGELFF
TRBV6-5	NA	TRBJ1-2	NA	13	TGTGCCAGCAGGCCTCGGGATCTCTATGGCTACACCTTC	CASRPRDLYGYTF
TRBV9	TRBD1	TRBJ1-4	NA	15	TGTGCCAGCAGCGCCCAACAGGGGGCGCTTGAAAAACTGTTTTTT	CASSAQQGALEKLFF
TRBV9	TRBD2	TRBJ2-2	NA	18	TGTGCCAGCAGCGTAGGGACTAGCGGGGGGCCTTACACCGGGGAGCTGTTTTTT	CASSVGTSGGPYTGELFF
TRBV5-5	NA	TRBJ1-1	once	14	TGTGCCAGCAGCCCCCTGGCGTTCGACACTGAAGCTTTCTTT	CASSPLAFDTEAFF
TRBV3-1/TRBV3-2	NA	TRBJ1-6	NA	11	TGTGCCAGCAGCCAAGAGGGGACCCTCCACTTT	CASSQEGTLHF
TRBV5-1	NA	TRBJ1-2	once	14	TGCGCCAGCAGCTTGGGTAGGGAATTAAGTGGCTACACCTTC	CASSLGRELSGYTF
TRBV2	TRBD1	TRBJ2-3	NA	15	TGTGCCAGCAGTCAGGACAGGGTTCTCACAGATACGCAGTATTTT	CASSQDRVLTDTQYF
TRBV6-2/TRBV6-3	NA	TRBJ1-1	many	13	TGTGCCAGCAGTTACGGACAGACCACTGAAGCTTTCTTT	CASSYGQTTEAFF
TRBV5-1	NA	TRBJ2-2	NA	14	TGCGCCAGCAGCTTGGGCTCAAACACCGGGGAGCTGTTTTTT	CASSLGSNTGELFF
TRBV2	NA	TRBJ1-4	NA	15	TGTGCCAGCAGTGAGGAGTGGGGTCATAATGAAAAACTGTTTTTT	CASSEEWGHNEKLFF